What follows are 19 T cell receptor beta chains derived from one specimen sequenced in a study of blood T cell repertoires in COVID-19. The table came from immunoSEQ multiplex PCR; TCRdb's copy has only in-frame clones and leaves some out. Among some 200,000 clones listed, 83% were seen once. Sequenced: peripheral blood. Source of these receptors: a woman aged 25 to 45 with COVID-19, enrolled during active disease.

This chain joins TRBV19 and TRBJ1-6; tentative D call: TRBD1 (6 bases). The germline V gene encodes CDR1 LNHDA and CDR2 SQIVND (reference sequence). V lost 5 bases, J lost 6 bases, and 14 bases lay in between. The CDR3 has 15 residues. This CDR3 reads CASSSGQISNSPLHF. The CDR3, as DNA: TGTGCCAGTAGTTCCGGACAGATTTCTAATTCACCCCTCCACTTT.

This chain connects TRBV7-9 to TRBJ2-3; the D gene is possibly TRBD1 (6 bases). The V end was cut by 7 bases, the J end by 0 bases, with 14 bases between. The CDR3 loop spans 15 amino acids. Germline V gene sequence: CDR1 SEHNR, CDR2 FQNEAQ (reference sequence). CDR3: CASTPPGVSTDTQYF. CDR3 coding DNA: TGTGCCAGCACCCCACCAGGGGTCAGCACAGATACGCAGTATTTT.

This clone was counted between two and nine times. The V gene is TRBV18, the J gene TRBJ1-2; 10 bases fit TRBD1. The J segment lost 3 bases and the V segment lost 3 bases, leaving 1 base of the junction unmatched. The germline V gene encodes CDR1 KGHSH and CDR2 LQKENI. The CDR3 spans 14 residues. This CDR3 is CASSPGTGDYGYTF. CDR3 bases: TGTGCCAGCTCACCGGGGACAGGGGACTATGGCTACACCTTC.

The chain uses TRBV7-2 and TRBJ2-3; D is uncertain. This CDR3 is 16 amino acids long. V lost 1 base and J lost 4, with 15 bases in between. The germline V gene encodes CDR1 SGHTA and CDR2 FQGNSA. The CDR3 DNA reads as TGTGCCAGCAGCTTAGTGCGCGCAGGATTTTCAGATACGCAGTATTTT. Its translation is CASSLVRAGFSDTQYF.

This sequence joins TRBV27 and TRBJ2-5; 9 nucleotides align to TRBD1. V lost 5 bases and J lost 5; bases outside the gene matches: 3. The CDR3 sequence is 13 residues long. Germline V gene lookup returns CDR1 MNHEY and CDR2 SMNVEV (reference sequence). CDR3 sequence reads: CASSRTGVETQYF. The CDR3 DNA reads TGTGCCAGCAGTCGGACAGGGGTCGAGACCCAGTACTTC.

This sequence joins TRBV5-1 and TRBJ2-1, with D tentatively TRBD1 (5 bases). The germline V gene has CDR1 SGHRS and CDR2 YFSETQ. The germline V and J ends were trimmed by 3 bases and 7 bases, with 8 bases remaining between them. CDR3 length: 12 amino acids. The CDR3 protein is CASSSTENEQFF. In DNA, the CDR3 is TGCGCCAGCAGCTCGACAGAAAATGAGCAGTTCTTC.

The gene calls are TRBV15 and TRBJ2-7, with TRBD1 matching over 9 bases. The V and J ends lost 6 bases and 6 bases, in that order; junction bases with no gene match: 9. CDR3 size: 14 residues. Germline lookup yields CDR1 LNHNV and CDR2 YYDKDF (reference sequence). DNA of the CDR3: TGTGCCACCAGTCAGGACAGGGGCCTCGGCGAGCAGTACTTC. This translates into CATSQDRGLGEQYF. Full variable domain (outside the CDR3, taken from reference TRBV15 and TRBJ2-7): DAMVIQNPRYQVTQFGKPVTLSCSQTLNHNVMYWYQQKSSQAPKLLFHYYDKDFNNEADTPDNFQSRRPNTSFCFLDIRSPGLGDTAMYLCATSQDRGLGEQYFGPGTRLTVT.

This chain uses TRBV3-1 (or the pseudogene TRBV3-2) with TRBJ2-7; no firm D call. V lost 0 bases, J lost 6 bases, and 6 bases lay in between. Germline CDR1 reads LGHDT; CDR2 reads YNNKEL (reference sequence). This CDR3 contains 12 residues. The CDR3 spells CASSQDSREQYF. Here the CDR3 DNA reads TGTGCCAGCAGCCAAGACTCCCGCGAGCAGTACTTC.

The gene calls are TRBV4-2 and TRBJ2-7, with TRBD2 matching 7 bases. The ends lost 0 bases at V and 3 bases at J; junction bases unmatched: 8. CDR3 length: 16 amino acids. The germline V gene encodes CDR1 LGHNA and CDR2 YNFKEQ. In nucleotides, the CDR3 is TGTGCCAGCAGCCAAGATAGGGGAGGGGCGAACTACGAGCAGTACTTC. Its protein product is CASSQDRGGANYEQYF.

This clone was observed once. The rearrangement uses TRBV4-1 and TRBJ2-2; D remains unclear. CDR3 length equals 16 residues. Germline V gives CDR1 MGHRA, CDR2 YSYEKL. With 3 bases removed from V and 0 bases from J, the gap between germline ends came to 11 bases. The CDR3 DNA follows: TGCGCCAGCAGCCACCCCGTGGAGTCGAACACCGGGGAGCTGTTTTTT. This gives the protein CASSHPVESNTGELFF.

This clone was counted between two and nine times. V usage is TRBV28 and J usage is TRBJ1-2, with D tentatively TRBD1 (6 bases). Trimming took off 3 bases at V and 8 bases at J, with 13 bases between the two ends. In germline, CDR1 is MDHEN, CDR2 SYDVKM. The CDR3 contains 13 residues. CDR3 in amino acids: CASSFTGPSGYTF. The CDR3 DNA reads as TGTGCCAGCAGTTTTACAGGGCCGAGCGGCTACACCTTC.

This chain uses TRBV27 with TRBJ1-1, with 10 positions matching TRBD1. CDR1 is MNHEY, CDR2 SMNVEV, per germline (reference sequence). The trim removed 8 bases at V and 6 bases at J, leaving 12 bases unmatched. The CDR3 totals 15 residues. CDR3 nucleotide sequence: TGTGCCAGCCGTCCCGGGACAGGGGTGTTTGCTGAAGCTTTCTTT. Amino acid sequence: CASRPGTGVFAEAFF.

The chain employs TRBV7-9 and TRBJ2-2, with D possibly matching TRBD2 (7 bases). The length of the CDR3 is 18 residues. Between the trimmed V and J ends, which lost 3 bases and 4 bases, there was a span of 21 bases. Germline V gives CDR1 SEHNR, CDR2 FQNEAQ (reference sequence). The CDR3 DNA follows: TGTGCCAGCAGCTTTCAAGGGGGGGCGCGAAGTAGCACCGGGGAGCTGTTTTTT. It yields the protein CASSFQGGARSSTGELFF. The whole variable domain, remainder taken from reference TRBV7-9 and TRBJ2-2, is DTGVSQNPRHKITKRGQNVTFRCDPISEHNRLYWYRQTLGQGPEFLTYFQNEAQLEKSRLLSDRFSAERPKGSFSTLEIQRTEQGDSAMYLCASSFQGGARSSTGELFFGEGSRLTVL.

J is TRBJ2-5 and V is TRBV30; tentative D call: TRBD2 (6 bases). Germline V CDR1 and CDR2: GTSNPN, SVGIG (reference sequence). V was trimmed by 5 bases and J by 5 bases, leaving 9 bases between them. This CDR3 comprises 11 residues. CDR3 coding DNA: TGTGCCTGGGGGGGAGGCGAGACCCAGTACTTC. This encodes CAWGGGETQYF.

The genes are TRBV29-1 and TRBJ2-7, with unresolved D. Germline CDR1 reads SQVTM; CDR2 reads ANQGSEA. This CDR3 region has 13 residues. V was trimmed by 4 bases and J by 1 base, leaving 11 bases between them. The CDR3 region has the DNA TGCAGCGTTGCTGGGCCAGGATCCTACGAGCAGTACTTC. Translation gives CSVAGPGSYEQYF.

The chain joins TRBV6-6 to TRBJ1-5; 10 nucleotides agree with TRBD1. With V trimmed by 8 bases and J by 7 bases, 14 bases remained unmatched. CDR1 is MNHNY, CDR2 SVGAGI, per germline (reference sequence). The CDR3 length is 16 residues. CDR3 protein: CASRGMAGQGLQPQHF. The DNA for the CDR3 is TGTGCCAGCCGGGGTATGGCGGGACAGGGGTTACAGCCCCAGCATTTT.

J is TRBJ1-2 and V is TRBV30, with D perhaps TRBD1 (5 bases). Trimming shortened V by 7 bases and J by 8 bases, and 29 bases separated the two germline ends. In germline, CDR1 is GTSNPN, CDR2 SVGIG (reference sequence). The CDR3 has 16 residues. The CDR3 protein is CALTLGEAQALGGYTF. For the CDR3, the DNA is TGTGCCTTAACACTTGGGGAGGCACAGGCTTTAGGGGGCTACACCTTC.

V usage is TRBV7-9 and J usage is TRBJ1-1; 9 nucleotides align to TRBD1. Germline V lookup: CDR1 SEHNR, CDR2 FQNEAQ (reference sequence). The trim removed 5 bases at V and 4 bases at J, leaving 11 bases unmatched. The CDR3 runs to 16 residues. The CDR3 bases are TGTGCCAGCAGCCGTATTGGGGACAGGGAGGGCACTGAAGCTTTCTTT. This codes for CASSRIGDREGTEAFF.

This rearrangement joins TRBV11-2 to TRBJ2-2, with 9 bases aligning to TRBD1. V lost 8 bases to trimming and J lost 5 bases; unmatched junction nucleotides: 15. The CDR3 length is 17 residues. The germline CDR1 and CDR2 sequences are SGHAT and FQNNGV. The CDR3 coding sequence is TGTGCCAGCGGAACCTGGCGCGGGACAGGGCAGACCGGGGAGCTGTTTTTT. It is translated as CASGTWRGTGQTGELFF.